This entry concerns a single T cell receptor beta chain. Arm-PCR with iRepertoire HTBI primers amplified the CDR3 regions for these TCR beta libraries. TCRdb analysed the multiplex PCR reads with MiXCR anew, one entry per CDR3 protein. The sample shows some 370,000 distinct CDR3 sequences, less than 25% of them seen only once. The sample comes from a study of regulatory T cells in long-lasting Graves disease. As to time point: persistent/refractory GD, antithyroid drugs over 5 years with positive TRAb. The TCR library was made from RNA extracted from PBMCs. Between the trimmed V and J ends, which lost 5 bases and 4 bases, there was a span of 11 bases. The CDR3 runs to 13 residues.

This chain links TRBV12-3 or TRBV12-4 with TRBJ1-2; a weak D match, TRBD1 (5 bases). This sample comprised peripheral blood mononuclear cells (PBMCs), obtained when the disease was refractory, from a patient treated with antithyroid drugs. The source of this sequence is a female donor with Graves disease. DNA for the CDR3: TGTGCCAGCAGTGAGGGGCGACTCTATGGCTACACCTTC. Translating it yields CASSEGRLYGYTF.